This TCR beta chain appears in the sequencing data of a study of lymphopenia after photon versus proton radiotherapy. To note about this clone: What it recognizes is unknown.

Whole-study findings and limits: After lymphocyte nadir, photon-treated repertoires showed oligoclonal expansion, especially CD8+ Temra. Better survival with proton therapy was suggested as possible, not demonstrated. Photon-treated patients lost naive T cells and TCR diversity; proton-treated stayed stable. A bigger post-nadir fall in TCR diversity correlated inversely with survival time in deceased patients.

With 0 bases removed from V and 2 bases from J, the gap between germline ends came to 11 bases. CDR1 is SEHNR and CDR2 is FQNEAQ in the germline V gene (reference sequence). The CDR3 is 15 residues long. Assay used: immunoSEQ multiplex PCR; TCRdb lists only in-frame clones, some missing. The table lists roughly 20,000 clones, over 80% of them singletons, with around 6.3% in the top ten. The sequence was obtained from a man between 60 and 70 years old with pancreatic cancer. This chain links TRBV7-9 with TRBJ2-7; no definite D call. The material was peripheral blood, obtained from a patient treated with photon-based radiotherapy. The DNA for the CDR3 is TGTGCCAGCAGCTTAGCCGGCGGACGGCCCTACGAGCAGTACTTC. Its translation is CASSLAGGRPYEQYF.